This T cell receptor (beta chain) was sequenced in a study of response to subunit inactivated influenza vaccine. This clonotype has at least ten counts. TCRdb fed the RT-PCR reads into MiXCR, producing one record per CDR3 protein. The table lists under 550,000 distinct CDR3 sequences, approximately 7.7% of them singletons, with 10% to 15% in the top ten. The sequence came from a man between 50 and 75 years old who received an inactivated influenza vaccine. The material was PBMCs from blood, obtained 23 months after vaccination.

CDR3 in amino acids: CASSFRPSTENSPLHF. The CDR3 DNA is TGTGCCAGCAGTTTCCGCCCGTCGACAGAGAATTCACCCCTCCACTTT. The V and J genes are TRBV27 and TRBJ1-6; D is perhaps TRBD1 (5 bases). The length of the CDR3 is 16 residues. V was cut by 3 bases and J by 7 bases, with 16 bases left in between. Germline V lookup: CDR1 MNHEY, CDR2 SMNVEV (reference sequence).